The rows below give T cell receptor beta chains drawn from one sample of a study of cytomegalovirus exposure and HLA in healthy donors. Repertoires were generated with immunoSEQ multiplex PCR, while TCRdb's copy carries only in-frame clones and drops some. The sample consists of 140,000 to 150,000 clones, around 77% of them appearing once. Sequencing was carried out using PBMCs. These TCRs come from a woman aged 35 to 49 in good health and CMV-seropositive. The CDR3 runs from the conserved cysteine through the conserved F or W. Clone size is given for some rows only: seen once, a few or many times, or a class if the clone is expanded.

cdr3_aa v_call clone_size j_call
CARRSYGYTF TRBV19 once TRBJ1-2
CASRGGGSSYNEQFF TRBV6-5 . TRBJ2-1
CATNIPQGAAAGYTF TRBV28 . TRBJ1-2
CASSLRSSGNTIYF TRBV7-3 few TRBJ1-3
CATTNMAASGGYTF TRBV19 . TRBJ1-2
CASSHRERGGGYTF TRBV6-6 few TRBJ1-2
CASSQTEDTQYF TRBV5-1 . TRBJ2-3
CASSLAGGLATEAFF TRBV11-2 . TRBJ1-1
CASSTGDWAKNIQYF TRBV10-2 few TRBJ2-4
CASSLDRVATEAFF TRBV7-9 . TRBJ1-1
CASSQKGQGAATEAFF TRBV28 . TRBJ1-1
CASSQGQGMTGINTEAFF TRBV4-1 few TRBJ1-1
CSARVGAEQFF TRBV20-1 few TRBJ2-1
CASSPGTSGVNTDTQYF TRBV5-4 once TRBJ2-3
CASSGALSGNTIYF TRBV2 . TRBJ1-3
CASSQDAREYSNQPQHF TRBV4-1 . TRBJ1-5
CASSPGTVSYEQYF TRBV5-4 . TRBJ2-7
CASSQDRGTQYF TRBV4-1 . TRBJ2-5
CASSLGRGGSYTDTQYF TRBV11-2 . TRBJ2-3
CASSINTGNYEQYF TRBV5-1 . TRBJ2-7
CASSFMRGYGYTF TRBV7-2 . TRBJ1-2
CASSESRDREFSTDTQYF TRBV25-1 few TRBJ2-3
CASSHLFRDRGLNTEAFF TRBV4-2 few TRBJ1-1